These T cell receptor beta chains were read from a single sample in a study of shared clonotypes between healthy human individuals. This table comes from immunoSEQ multiplex PCR, and its TCRdb copy is limited to in-frame clones, with some not included. The sample gives some 2.3 million clones, 80% to 95% of which show up once; 0.35% to 0.5% is in the top ten. Sequencing input: naive CD4+ T cells from PBMCs. The receptors were gathered from a man between 18 and 29 years old in good health. Some clones in this sample may be carry-over from other donors' samples. CDR3s include the opening cysteine and the closing phenylalanine or tryptophan. D genes are given only for firm matches. Only part of the rows carry a size: once, few, many, or a class if the clone is expanded.

cdr3_length | j_call | d_call | v_call | clone_size | cdr3_nt | cdr3_aa
13 | TRBJ2-7 | TRBD2 | TRBV5-1 | NA | TGCGCCAGCACCGGGGGGATATCCTACGAGCAGTACTTC | CASTGGISYEQYF
13 | TRBJ2-3 | NA | TRBV5-1 | NA | TGCGCCAGCAGCTTGGAACGGGCAGATACGCAGTATTTT | CASSLERADTQYF
12 | TRBJ2-7 | NA | TRBV28 | once | TGTGCCAGCAGTCTCAGCTCCTACGAGCAGTACTTC | CASSLSSYEQYF
15 | TRBJ2-7 | TRBD1 | TRBV11-2 | once | TGTGCCAGCAGCCCAGGGACAGGGCACTTCTACGAGCAGTACTTC | CASSPGTGHFYEQYF
15 | TRBJ1-3 | TRBD1 | TRBV6-6 | NA | TGTGCCAGCAGTCTTCCCCAGGGGGACGGAAACACCATATATTTT | CASSLPQGDGNTIYF
15 | TRBJ1-2 | TRBD1 | TRBV28 | NA | TGTGCCAGCAGTTTATTCCGACAGGGGGCGCGTGGCTACACCTTC | CASSLFRQGARGYTF
11 | TRBJ2-1 | NA | TRBV20-1 | once | TGCAGTGCTAGATTGACAAATGAGCAGTTCTTC | CSARLTNEQFF
16 | TRBJ2-1 | TRBD2 | TRBV2 | NA | TGTGCCAGCAGCAAAAAAACGGGACTAGCTGGCAATGAGCAGTTCTTC | CASSKKTGLAGNEQFF
14 | TRBJ2-1 | TRBD1 | TRBV6-5 | once | TGTGCCAGCAGAGTACTCCGACAGGGCAATGAGCAGTTCTTC | CASRVLRQGNEQFF
15 | TRBJ2-1 | NA | TRBV9 | NA | TGTGCCAGCAGCGTAGAGCCTAGCTCCTACAATGAGCAGTTCTTC | CASSVEPSSYNEQFF
16 | TRBJ2-5 | TRBD2 | TRBV4-1 | NA | TGCGCCAGCAGCCGTCCCGGGACTAGCGGAAAAGAGACCCAGTACTTC | CASSRPGTSGKETQYF
16 | TRBJ2-6 | NA | TRBV6-5 | NA | TGTGCCAGCAGTTACTCTACAGGCTCTGGGGCCAACGTCCTGACTTTC | CASSYSTGSGANVLTF
13 | TRBJ1-2 | NA | TRBV11-2 | NA | TGTGCCAGCAGCCAGGGACAAGGTCGAGGCTACACCTTC | CASSQGQGRGYTF
13 | TRBJ2-7 | NA | TRBV4-2 | NA | TGTGCCAGCAGCCAAGATTCGGGGAGGCGGCAGTACTTC | CASSQDSGRRQYF
15 | TRBJ2-7 | TRBD2 | TRBV2 | NA | TGTGCCAGCAGTGTTCAGCGGGAGGTCTCCTACGAGCAGTACTTC | CASSVQREVSYEQYF
15 | TRBJ2-7 | TRBD2 | TRBV9 | NA | TGTGCCAGCAGCTACCGCCGGGACTACTACTACGAGCAGTACTTC | CASSYRRDYYYEQYF
15 | TRBJ1-2 | NA | TRBV6-1 | NA | TGTGCCAGCAGTGAACGTCGCAGGGAACTCTATGGCTACACCTTC | CASSERRRELYGYTF
15 | TRBJ2-3 | NA | TRBV4-2 | NA | TGTGCCAGCAGCCGGAGGGACAGCAGCACAGATACGCAGTATTTT | CASSRRDSSTDTQYF
15 | TRBJ1-3 | TRBD1 | TRBV7-8 | NA | TGTGCCAGCAGACCCGGGACAGCCTCTGGAAACACCATATATTTT | CASRPGTASGNTIYF
15 | TRBJ1-2 | NA | TRBV15 | NA | TGTGCCACCAGCAGAGATCCGGGGGCGATGGATGGCTACACCTTC | CATSRDPGAMDGYTF
14 | TRBJ1-4 | TRBD1 | TRBV7-9 | NA | TGTGCCAGCAGCTTCGGGACAGGGAGTGAAAAACTGTTTTTT | CASSFGTGSEKLFF
14 | TRBJ1-1 | NA | TRBV2 | few | TGTGCCAGCAGTGTTTGGACACCGAACACTGAAGCTTTCTTT | CASSVWTPNTEAFF
14 | TRBJ2-7 | NA | TRBV6-1 | NA | TGTGCCAGCAGTGTTAGCAGAGCTTCCTACGAGCAGTACTTC | CASSVSRASYEQYF
15 | TRBJ2-1 | NA | TRBV7-9 | NA | TGTGCCAGCAGCTTTGGCAGGGGATTTGGCGATGAGCAGTTCTTC | CASSFGRGFGDEQFF
15 | TRBJ2-3 | NA | TRBV9 | NA | TGTGCCAGCAGCGTAATGGGTCGTAGCACAGATACGCAGTATTTT | CASSVMGRSTDTQYF
14 | TRBJ1-2 | TRBD1 | TRBV10-2 | few | TGCGCCAGCAGTGAGTTTGGACAGGGAGGTGGCTACACCTTC | CASSEFGQGGGYTF
14 | TRBJ1-4 | NA | TRBV7-2 | NA | TGTGCCAGCGGTAACCGGGCTCCTAATGAAAAACTGTTTTTT | CASGNRAPNEKLFF
14 | TRBJ2-7 | TRBD2 | TRBV5-1 | NA | TGCGCCAGCAGGGATACTAGCGGGGCCTACGAGCAGTACTTC | CASRDTSGAYEQYF
13 | TRBJ1-5 | NA | TRBV7-7 | NA | TGTGCCAGCAGCACCTCGGCGGGCCAGCCCCAGCATTTT | CASSTSAGQPQHF
15 | TRBJ1-1 | NA | TRBV7-3 | NA | TGTGCCAGCAGCCCAAGGGGTACACTGAACACTGAAGCTTTCTTT | CASSPRGTLNTEAFF
15 | TRBJ2-5 | TRBD2 | TRBV11-2 | once | TGTGCCAGCAGCTTAGACCTAGCGGGGCAAGAGACCCAGTACTTC | CASSLDLAGQETQYF
14 | TRBJ1-4 | TRBD1 | TRBV6-1 | NA | TGTGCCAGTGACAGGGCGGGGTCTAATGAAAAACTGTTTTTT | CASDRAGSNEKLFF
17 | TRBJ2-1 | NA | TRBV14 | NA | TGTGCCAGCAGCCAAGGCGCTCCGAGTAAAGTTTGGAATGAGCAGTTCTTC | CASSQGAPSKVWNEQFF
14 | TRBJ2-7 | NA | TRBV5-4 | NA | TGTGCCAGCAGCACATTACGGGGCCGCTACGAGCAGTACTTC | CASSTLRGRYEQYF
16 | TRBJ1-3 | NA | TRBV7-3 | NA | TGTGCCAGCAGCTTGGGGGGACTCGGCTCTGGAAACACCATATATTTT | CASSLGGLGSGNTIYF
8 | TRBJ2-7 | NA | TRBV28 | NA | TGTGCCAGCAGGCCGCAGTACTTC | CASRPQYF
14 | TRBJ2-3 | NA | TRBV28 | NA | TGTGCCAGCACCCAGGCCCCCCCCACAGATACGCAGTATTTT | CASTQAPPTDTQYF
14 | TRBJ2-3 | TRBD2 | TRBV19 | NA | TGTGCCAGTCAGCGGGAGAGAGGCACAGATACGCAGTATTTT | CASQRERGTDTQYF
17 | TRBJ2-1 | NA | TRBV7-3 | NA | TGTGCCAGCAGCCCCGGCGCCGGGTCCCCCCCCTACAATGAGCAGTTCTTC | CASSPGAGSPPYNEQFF